The text below deals with one T cell receptor (beta chain). This clonotype appeared many times. Its antigen is still unknown. No much larger clonotype is one base removed from it; base qualities were not supplied. Taken from the germline V gene (reference sequence), the CDR1 and CDR2 loops are GTSNPN and SVGIG. V gives up 2 bases and J gives up 3 bases, and the segment between their germline ends measures 8 bases. From cysteine to phenylalanine, the CDR3 is 13 amino acids long. CDR3 DNA is the only sequence kept; it has 39 bases, read in frame from the first base. The time point label on this specimen signifies: before trial treatment. Donors were enrolled in RACIN, a single-arm phase I dose-escalation trial combining nivolumab, ipilimumab, aspirin, low-dose cyclophosphamide and low-dose radiotherapy. Patients were eligible if they had advanced solid tumors that were TIL-negative. This sample was included in a study of low-dose radiotherapy and immunotherapy resistance in tumors (dated by TCRdb to between 2021 and 2024). About the investigation overall: In Cohort 1, each fraction delivered 0.5 Gy every 2 weeks, and the prescribed total PTV dose was 6.5 Gy. The trial did not randomize participants into treatment groups. The translational analysis covered eight patients: three from the first dose cohort and the first five from the second dose cohort. Every two weeks, patients got intravenous cyclophosphamide at 200 mg/m2, given one day ahead of each radiation and immunotherapy administration. In Cohort 2, 1 Gy per fraction was delivered every two weeks, for a total of 13 Gy over 26 weeks. Aspirin 300 mg was taken orally once daily by patients for four cycles, starting on cycle 1 day 1. Patients were given nivolumab as a 240 mg flat dose every two weeks and ipilimumab at 1 mg/kg every six weeks, with both drugs delivered intravenously.

These reads were obtained on an Illumina HiSeq 2500. To make first-strand cDNA, Superscript III was used along with a set of TRAV- and TRBV-specific primers so that both the TCRalpha and TCRbeta chains were covered. TCRs were amplified with Phusion for about 21 PCR cycles, with a constant-region primer paired with the adapter attached to the V primers. Isolated mRNA was amplified with the MessageAmp II aRNA Amplification Kit, using a 16-hour in vitro transcription at 37°C. mRNA for TCR sequencing was isolated with the Dynabeads mRNA DIRECT Purification Kit. A second roughly 27-cycle Phusion PCR added indexed Illumina adapters, and products were purified with AMPure XP beads. The study's processing was this. Using custom Perl scripts, TCR sequences encoding the same protein were pooled, out-of-frame sequences were removed, and the abundance of each clonotype was computed. Any TCR sequence supported by only a single read was excluded from analysis. The metrics used to describe the repertoires included Shannon entropy, Gini index, clonality, richness, and the frequency of TCRs shared between repertoires. TCRdb's own reprocessing of the public reads used fastp at Q25 and MiXCR and kept productive beta chains. Every entry covers one CDR3 protein and lists the most common genes and DNA from its rows. These V and J calls rely on TCRdb rather than the paper's analysis. In this sample the table shows approximately 84,000 distinct CDR3 sequences, 15% to 20% of which occur a single time. 2.8% of the sample lies in the top ten.

The receptor was isolated from a male donor with prostate cancer. The sample consisted of PBMCs, taken before treatment. The chain links TRBV30 with TRBJ2-1; TRBD2 could be the D gene, as 5 bases match. The base sequence is TGTGCCTGGAGTAGTGCGGGCTACAATGAGCAGTTCTTC. Its coded protein is CAWSSAGYNEQFF.